Each of the 3 T cell receptor beta chains below was sequenced from the same sample in a study of blood T cell repertoires in COVID-19. Produced via immunoSEQ multiplex PCR; TCRdb's table is partial and in-frame only. The sample carries about 200,000 clones, approximately 81% recorded once. Material: PBMCs or T cells enriched from blood (not recorded which). These receptors all stem from a man in his forties or fifties who had recovered from COVID-19.

This clone was counted between two and nine times. This rearrangement joins TRBV5-1 to TRBJ1-3; possible D gene TRBD1, 6 bases. Germline V gene data show CDR1 as SGHRS and CDR2 as YFSETQ. This CDR3 spans 15 amino acids. Trimming took 4 bases from V and 4 from J, leaving 15 bases between them. The CDR3 DNA reads TGCGCCAGCAGCATATCAGGGGTGCAAGGAAACACCATATATTTT. Protein: CASSISGVQGNTIYF.

The chain employs TRBV14 and TRBJ1-1, with D hard to call. The CDR3 has 13 amino acids. V was pared by 5 bases and J by 0 bases, with 7 bases between. Germline V CDR1 and CDR2: SGHDN, FVKESK. CDR3 in DNA: TGTGCCAGCAGCTGGGGAGTGAACACTGAAGCTTTCTTT. It specifies CASSWGVNTEAFF.

The rearrangement joins TRBV3-1 (or the pseudogene TRBV3-2) to TRBJ1-6; 11 bases are a match to TRBD1. The V segment lost 4 bases and the J segment 7 bases; nucleotides outside the gene matches: 6. Per germline, CDR1 LGHDT and CDR2 YNNKEL (reference sequence). CDR3 size: 16 residues. CDR3 amino acids: CASSRGQGARNSPLHF. CDR3 sequence (DNA): TGTGCCAGCAGCCGCGGACAGGGGGCGCGGAATTCACCCCTCCACTTT.